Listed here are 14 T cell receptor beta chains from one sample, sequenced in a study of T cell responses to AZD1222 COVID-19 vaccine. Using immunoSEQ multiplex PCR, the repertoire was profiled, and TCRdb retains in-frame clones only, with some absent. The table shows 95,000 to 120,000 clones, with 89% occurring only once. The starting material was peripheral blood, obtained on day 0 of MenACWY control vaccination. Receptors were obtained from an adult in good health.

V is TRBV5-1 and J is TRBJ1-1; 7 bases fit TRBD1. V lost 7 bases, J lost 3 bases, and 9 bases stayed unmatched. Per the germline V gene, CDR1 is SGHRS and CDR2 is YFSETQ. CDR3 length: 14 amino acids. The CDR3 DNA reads TGCGCCAGCCGACAGGGCTCAGGGCACACTGAAGCTTTCTTT. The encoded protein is CASRQGSGHTEAFF.

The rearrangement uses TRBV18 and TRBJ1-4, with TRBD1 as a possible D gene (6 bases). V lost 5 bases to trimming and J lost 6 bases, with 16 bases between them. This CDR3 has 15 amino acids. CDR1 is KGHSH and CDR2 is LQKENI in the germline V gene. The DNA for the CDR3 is TGTGCCAGCTCAGGGTCAGGGGTTTCGGATGAAAAACTGTTTTTT. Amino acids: CASSGSGVSDEKLFF.

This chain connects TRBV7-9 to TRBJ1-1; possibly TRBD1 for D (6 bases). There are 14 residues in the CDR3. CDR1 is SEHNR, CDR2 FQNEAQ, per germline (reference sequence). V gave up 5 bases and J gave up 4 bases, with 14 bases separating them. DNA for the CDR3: TGTGCCAGCAGCCCATCTTACAGGGCCACTGAAGCTTTCTTT. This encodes CASSPSYRATEAFF.

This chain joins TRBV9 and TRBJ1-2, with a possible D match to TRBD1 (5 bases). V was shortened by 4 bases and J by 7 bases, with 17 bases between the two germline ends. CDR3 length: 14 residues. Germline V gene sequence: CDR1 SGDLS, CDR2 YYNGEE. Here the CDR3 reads CASSQGVTDGGYTF. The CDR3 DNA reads TGTGCCAGCAGCCAAGGGGTTACAGATGGTGGCTACACCTTC.

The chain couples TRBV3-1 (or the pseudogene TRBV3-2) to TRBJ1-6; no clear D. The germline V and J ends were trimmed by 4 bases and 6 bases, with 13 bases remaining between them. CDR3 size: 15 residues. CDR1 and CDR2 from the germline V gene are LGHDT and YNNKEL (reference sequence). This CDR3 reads CASSLVKAFNSPLHF. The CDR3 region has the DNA TGTGCCAGCAGCCTAGTGAAGGCTTTTAATTCACCCCTCCACTTT.

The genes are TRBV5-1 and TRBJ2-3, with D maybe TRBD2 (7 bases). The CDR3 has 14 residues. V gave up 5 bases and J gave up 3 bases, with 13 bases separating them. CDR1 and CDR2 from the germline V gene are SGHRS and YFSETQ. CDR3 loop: CASRPGGGTDTQYF. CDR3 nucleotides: TGCGCCAGCAGGCCGGGGGGCGGAACAGATACGCAGTATTTT.

The CDR3 DNA follows: TGTGCCAGCAGCAAACTAGCGGCTCAGTCCTACGAGCAGTACTTC. It yields the protein CASSKLAAQSYEQYF. The chain has TRBV3-1 (or the pseudogene TRBV3-2) and TRBJ2-7; 8 bases align to TRBD2. Germline V gene lookup returns CDR1 LGHDT and CDR2 YNNKEL (reference sequence). This CDR3 region has 15 residues. V was clipped by 5 bases and J by 1 base; unmatched bases: 7.

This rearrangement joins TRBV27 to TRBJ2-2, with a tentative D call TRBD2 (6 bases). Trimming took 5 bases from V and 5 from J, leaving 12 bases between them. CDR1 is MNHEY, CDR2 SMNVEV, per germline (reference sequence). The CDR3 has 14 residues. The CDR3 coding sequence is TGTGCCAGCAGTCCTAACGGGGGTACCGGGGAGCTGTTTTTT. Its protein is CASSPNGGTGELFF.

The CDR3 loop reads CASSQSPNTGELFF. CDR3 DNA: TGTGCCAGCAGCCAATCCCCAAACACCGGGGAGCTGTTTTTT. The V gene is TRBV4-2, the J gene TRBJ2-2; D remains unclear. V lost 2 bases and J 2 bases, leaving 6 bases between the germline ends. Germline-derived CDR1 and CDR2 are LGHNA and YNFKEQ. The CDR3 sequence is 14 residues long.

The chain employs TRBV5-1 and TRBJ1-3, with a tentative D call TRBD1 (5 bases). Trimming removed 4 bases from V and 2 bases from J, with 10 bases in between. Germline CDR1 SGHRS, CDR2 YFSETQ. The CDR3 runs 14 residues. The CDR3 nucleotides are TGCGCCAGCAGCCTGGGGACTGCTGGAAACACCATATATTTT. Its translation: CASSLGTAGNTIYF.

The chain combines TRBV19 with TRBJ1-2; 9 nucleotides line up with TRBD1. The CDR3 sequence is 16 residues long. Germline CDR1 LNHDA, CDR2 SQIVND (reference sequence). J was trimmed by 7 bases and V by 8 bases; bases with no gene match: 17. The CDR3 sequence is CASSRTPRDRVRGYTF. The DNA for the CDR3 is TGTGCCAGTTCCCGTACCCCCCGGGACAGGGTGCGTGGCTACACCTTC.

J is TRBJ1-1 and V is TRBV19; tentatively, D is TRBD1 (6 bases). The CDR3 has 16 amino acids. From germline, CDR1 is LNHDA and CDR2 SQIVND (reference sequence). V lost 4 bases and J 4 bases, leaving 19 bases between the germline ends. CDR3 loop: CASSTRGGGEGTEAFF. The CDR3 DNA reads TGTGCCAGTAGTACGCGGGGCGGGGGCGAGGGCACTGAAGCTTTCTTT.

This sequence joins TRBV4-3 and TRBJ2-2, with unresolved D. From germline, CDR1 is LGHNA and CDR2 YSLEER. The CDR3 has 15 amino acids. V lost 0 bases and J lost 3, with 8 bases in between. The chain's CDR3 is CASSQEGLYTGELFF. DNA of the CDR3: TGCGCCAGCAGCCAAGAGGGTCTGTACACCGGGGAGCTGTTTTTT.

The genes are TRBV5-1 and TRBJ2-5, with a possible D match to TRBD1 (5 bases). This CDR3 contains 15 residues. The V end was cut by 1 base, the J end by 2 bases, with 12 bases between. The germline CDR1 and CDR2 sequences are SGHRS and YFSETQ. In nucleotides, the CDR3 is TGCGCCAGCAGCTTGACAGGACGGTTACAAGAGACCCAGTACTTC. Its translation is CASSLTGRLQETQYF.